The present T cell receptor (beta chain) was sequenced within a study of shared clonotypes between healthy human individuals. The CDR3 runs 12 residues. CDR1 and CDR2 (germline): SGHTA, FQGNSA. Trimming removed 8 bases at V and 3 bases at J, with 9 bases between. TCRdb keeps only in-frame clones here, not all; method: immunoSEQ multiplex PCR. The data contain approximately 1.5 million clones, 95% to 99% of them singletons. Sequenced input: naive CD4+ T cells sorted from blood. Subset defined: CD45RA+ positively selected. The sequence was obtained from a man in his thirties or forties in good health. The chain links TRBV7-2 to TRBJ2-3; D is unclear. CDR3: CASYRVTDTQYF. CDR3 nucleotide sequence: TGTGCCAGCTACCGGGTGACAGATACGCAGTATTTT.